The T cell receptor (beta chain) under discussion was sequenced for a study of T cell responses to AZD1222 COVID-19 vaccine. The study's findings and limits: Repertoire sampling was restricted to post-peak T cell response timepoints. Donors, mostly white British, included more females; clonal diversity was possibly underestimated. Targets within unmutated variant regions were reportedly found for nearly half of spike-specific TCRs.

Here immunoSEQ multiplex PCR was the method, and the copy in TCRdb shows in-frame clones only, minus some. The sample lists around 150,000 clones, 90% to 95% occurring once. As to this clone: The antigen is undetermined.

The CDR3 length is 14 residues. The input for sequencing was peripheral blood, taken 28 days after the second AZD1222 dose. The rearrangement uses TRBV21-1 and TRBJ2-7. TRBV21-1 is tagged as a pseudogene. The TCR was taken from an adult who received the AZD1222 COVID-19 vaccine. The CDR3, as DNA: TGTGCCAGCAGCAAACAGAGAGTTTCCCACGAGCAGTACTTC. As protein: CASSKQRVSHEQYF.